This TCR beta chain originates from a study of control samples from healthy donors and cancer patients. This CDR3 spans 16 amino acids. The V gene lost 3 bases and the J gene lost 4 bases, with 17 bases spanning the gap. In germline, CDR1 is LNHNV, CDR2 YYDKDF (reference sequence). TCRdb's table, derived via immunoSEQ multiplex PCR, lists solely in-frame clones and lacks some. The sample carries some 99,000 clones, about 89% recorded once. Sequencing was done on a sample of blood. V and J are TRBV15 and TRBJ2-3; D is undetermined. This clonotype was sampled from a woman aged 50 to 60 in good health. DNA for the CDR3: TGTGCCACCAGCAGGATGGACCGGGTTGGGGCAGATACGCAGTATTTT. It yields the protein CATSRMDRVGADTQYF.